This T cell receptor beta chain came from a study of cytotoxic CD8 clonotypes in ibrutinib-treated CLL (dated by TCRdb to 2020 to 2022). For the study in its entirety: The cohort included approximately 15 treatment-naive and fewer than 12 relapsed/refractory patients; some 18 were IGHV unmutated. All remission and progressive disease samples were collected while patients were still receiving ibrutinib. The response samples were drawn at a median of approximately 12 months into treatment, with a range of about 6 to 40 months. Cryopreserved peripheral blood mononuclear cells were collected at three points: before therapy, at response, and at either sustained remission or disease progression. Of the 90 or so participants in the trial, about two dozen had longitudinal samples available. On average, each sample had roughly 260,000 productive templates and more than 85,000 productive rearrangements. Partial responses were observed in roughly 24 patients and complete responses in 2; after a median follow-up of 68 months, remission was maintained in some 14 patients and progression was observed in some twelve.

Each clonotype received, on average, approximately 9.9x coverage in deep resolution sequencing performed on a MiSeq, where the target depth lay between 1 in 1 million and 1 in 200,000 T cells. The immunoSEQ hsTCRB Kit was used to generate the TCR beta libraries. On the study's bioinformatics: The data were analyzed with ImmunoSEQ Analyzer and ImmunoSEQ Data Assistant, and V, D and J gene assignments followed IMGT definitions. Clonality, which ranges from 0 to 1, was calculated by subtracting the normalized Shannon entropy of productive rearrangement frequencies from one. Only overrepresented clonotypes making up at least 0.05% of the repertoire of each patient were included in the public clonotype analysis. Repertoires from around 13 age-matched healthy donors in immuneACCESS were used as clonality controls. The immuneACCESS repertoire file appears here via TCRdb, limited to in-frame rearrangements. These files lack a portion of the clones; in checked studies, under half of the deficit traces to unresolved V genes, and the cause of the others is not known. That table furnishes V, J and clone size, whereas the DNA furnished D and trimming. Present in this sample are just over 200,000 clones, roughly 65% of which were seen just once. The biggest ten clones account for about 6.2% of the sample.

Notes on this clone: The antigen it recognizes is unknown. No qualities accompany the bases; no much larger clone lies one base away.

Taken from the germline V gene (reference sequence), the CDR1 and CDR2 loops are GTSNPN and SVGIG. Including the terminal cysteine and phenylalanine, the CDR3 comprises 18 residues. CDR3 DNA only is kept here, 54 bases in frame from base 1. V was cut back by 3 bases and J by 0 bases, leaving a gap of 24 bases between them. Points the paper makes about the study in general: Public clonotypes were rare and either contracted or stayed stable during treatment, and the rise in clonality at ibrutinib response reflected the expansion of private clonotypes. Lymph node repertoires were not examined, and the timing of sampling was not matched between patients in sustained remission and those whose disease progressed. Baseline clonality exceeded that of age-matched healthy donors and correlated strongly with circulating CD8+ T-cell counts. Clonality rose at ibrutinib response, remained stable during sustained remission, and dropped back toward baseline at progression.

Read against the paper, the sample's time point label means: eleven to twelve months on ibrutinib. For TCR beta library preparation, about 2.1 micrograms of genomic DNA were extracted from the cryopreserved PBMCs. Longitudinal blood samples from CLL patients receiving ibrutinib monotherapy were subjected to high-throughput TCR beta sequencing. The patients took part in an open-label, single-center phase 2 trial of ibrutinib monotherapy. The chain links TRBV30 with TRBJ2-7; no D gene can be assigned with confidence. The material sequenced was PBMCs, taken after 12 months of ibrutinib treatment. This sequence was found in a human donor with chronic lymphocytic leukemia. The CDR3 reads CAWSDPPPKGGSSYEQYF. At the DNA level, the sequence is TGTGCCTGGAGCGACCCCCCCCCGAAGGGTGGAAGCTCCTACGAGCAGTACTTC.